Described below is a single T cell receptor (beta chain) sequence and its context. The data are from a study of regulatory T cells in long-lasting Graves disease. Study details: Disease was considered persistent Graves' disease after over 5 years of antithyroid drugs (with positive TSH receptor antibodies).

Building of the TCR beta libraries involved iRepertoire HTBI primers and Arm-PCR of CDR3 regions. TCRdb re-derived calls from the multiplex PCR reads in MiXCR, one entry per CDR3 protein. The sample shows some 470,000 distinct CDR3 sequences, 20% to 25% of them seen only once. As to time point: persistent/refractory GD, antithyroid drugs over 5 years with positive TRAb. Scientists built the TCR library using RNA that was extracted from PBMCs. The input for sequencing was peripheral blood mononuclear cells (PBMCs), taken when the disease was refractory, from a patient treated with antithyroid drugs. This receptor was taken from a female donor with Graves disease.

This CDR3 is CASSQEWASTGELFF. Written as DNA, the CDR3 is TGTGCCAGCAGCCAAGAGTGGGCATCCACCGGGGAGCTGTTTTTT. This rearrangement joins TRBV14 to TRBJ2-2; no reliable D call. This CDR3 is 15 amino acids long. Per the germline V gene, CDR1 is SGHDN and CDR2 is FVKESK. Trimming stripped 0 bases from V and 4 bases from J, with 9 bases between.